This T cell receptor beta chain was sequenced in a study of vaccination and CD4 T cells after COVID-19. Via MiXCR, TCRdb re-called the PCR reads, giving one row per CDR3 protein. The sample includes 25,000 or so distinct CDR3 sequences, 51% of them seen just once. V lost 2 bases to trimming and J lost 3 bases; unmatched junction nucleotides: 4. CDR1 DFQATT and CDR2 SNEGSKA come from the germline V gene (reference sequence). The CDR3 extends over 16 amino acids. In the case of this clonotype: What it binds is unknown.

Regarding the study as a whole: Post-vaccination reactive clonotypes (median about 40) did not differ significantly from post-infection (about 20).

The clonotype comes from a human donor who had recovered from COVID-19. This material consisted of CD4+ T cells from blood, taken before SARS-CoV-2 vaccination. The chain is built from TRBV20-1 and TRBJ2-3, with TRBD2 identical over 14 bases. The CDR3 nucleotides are TGCAGTGCTAGAACTGGACTAGCGGGAGGTACAGATACGCAGTATTTT. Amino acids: CSARTGLAGGTDTQYF.